This TCR beta chain was recorded in a study of long-term antiretroviral therapy in people with HIV. Findings of the study overall: Repertoires with HIV possessed tighter CDR3 length spans than those of controls. Post-ART, diversity grew, though it stayed under transplant donor control levels.

Survey-level immunoSEQ v3.0 assays were run. Profiling relied on immunoSEQ multiplex PCR, and the TCRdb table lists in-frame clones only, not all of them. This repertoire shows 20,000 or so clones, approximately 80% found once; its top ten account for less than 20%. On this clone itself: Its antigen is unidentified. Other DNA sequences in the same sample also yield this CDR3.

Treatment for every participant with HIV took place in the United States. The sequences come from unsorted PBMCs, collected 0.6 years after starting antiretroviral therapy. The origin of this receptor is a woman under 30 with HIV.

DNA for the CDR3: TGTGCCAGCAGCTTGGTGACAGTGAACACTGAAGCTTTCTTT. It codes for CASSLVTVNTEAFF. V gene TRBV5-6 combines with J gene TRBJ1-1; TRBD1 might be the D (5 bases). This CDR3 is built from 14 residues. Trimming took 0 bases from V and 0 from J, leaving 6 bases between them. Looked up from germline, CDR1 is SGHDT and CDR2 is YYEEEE.